Listed here are 21 T cell receptor beta chains from one sample, sequenced in a study of vaccination and CD4 T cells after COVID-19. As to treatment: approximately 11-day PBMC culture with coronavirus spike peptide pools or control peptides (ViraFEST assay). Their antigens remain unidentified. Cultured CD4+ T cells had their DNA profiled by the Oncomine TCR Beta short-read assay. TCRdb independently ran MiXCR on the PCR reads; one entry per CDR3 protein. The sample lists 9,000 to 13,000 distinct CDR3 sequences; approximately 80% were seen once. Sequencing used CD4+ T cells from blood, cultured in vitro. The receptor source for this set is a human donor who had recovered from COVID-19.

The chain recombines TRBV7-2 with TRBJ1-5, with no clear D. Germline V lookup: CDR1 SGHTA, CDR2 FQGNSA. This CDR3 has 15 amino acids. Trimming took off 4 bases at V and 3 bases at J, with 13 bases between the two ends. This CDR3 reads CASSSYTGYNQPQHF. In DNA form, the CDR3 reads TGTGCCAGCAGCTCCTACACGGGTTACAATCAGCCCCAGCATTTT.

CDR3 bases: TGTGCCAGCAGTTACAGGGGGCCGAACACTGAAGCTTTCTTT. Its translation: CASSYRGPNTEAFF. The chain combines TRBV6-5 with TRBJ1-1, with 7 positions matching TRBD1. The V gene end was trimmed by 2 bases and the J gene end by 1 base; junction bases not matched to a gene: 1. CDR1 is MNHEY, CDR2 SVGAGI, per germline. The length of the CDR3 is 14 residues.

This sequence joins TRBV20-1 and TRBJ1-5; D not resolved. The CDR3 extends over 12 amino acids. Germline lookup yields CDR1 DFQATT and CDR2 SNEGSKA (reference sequence). CDR3: CSPRYGNQPQHF. Written as DNA, the CDR3 is TGCAGCCCTCGGTATGGCAATCAGCCCCAGCATTTT.

The table lists this clonotype with a count of one. The rearrangement uses TRBV7-9 and TRBJ1-1; D perhaps matches TRBD1 (5 bases). Germline V CDR1 and CDR2: SEHNR, FQNEAQ (reference sequence). The CDR3 is 15 residues long. The V gene lost 4 bases and the J gene lost 0 bases, with 12 bases spanning the gap. CDR3 region: CASSSRQFMNTEAFF. In DNA, the CDR3 is TGTGCCAGCAGCTCCCGACAGTTCATGAACACTGAAGCTTTCTTT.

V usage is TRBV19 and J usage is TRBJ1-1, with 8 bases matching TRBD1. This CDR3 has 17 residues. The V segment lost 6 bases and the J segment 5 bases; nucleotides outside the gene matches: 17. Per the germline V gene, CDR1 is LNHDA and CDR2 is SQIVND (reference sequence). CDR3: CASSPSWTGRFNTEAFF. DNA for the CDR3: TGTGCCAGTAGCCCGTCCTGGACAGGGAGGTTTAATACTGAAGCTTTCTTT.

This chain joins TRBV7-3 and TRBJ2-7; D uncertain. Trimming cost V 6 bases and J 3 bases, with 12 bases left between them. The germline V gene has CDR1 SGHTA and CDR2 FQGTGA. This CDR3 has 13 residues. CDR3 in amino acids: CASSPTLGYEQYF. The CDR3 DNA reads TGTGCCAGCAGTCCGACCTTAGGCTACGAGCAGTACTTC.

V usage is TRBV6-5 and J usage is TRBJ1-2, with D perhaps TRBD1 (6 bases). V dropped 4 bases and J dropped 4 bases, with 10 bases sitting between them. The V gene's germline CDR1 is MNHEY and CDR2 SVGAGI. CDR3 length: 13 amino acids. The CDR3 sequence: CASSFTGSYGYTF. The CDR3 DNA sequence: TGTGCCAGCAGTTTTACAGGGAGCTATGGCTACACCTTC.

The CDR3 DNA reads TGTGCCACCAGCAGAGTGCCGTCCTCCGTGGAGCCCCAGCATTTT. This gives the protein CATSRVPSSVEPQHF. V is TRBV15 and J is TRBJ1-5, with no clear D. Trimming shortened V by 1 base and J by 8 bases, and 15 bases separated the two germline ends. The CDR3 is 15 residues long. The germline gives CDR1 LNHNV, CDR2 YYDKDF (reference sequence).

This clonotype turned up a few times. V is TRBV7-2 and J is TRBJ1-6; no reliable D call. CDR1 SGHTA and CDR2 FQGNSA come from the germline V gene. The CDR3 runs to 15 residues. V was shortened by 1 base and J by 6 bases, with 10 bases between the two germline ends. The DNA for the CDR3 is TGTGCCAGCAGCTTAGGGACCGTCAGTAATTCACCCCTCCACTTT. As protein: CASSLGTVSNSPLHF.

The chain joins TRBV27 to TRBJ1-6, with D perhaps TRBD1 (5 bases). Germline V gene data show CDR1 as MNHEY and CDR2 as SMNVEV (reference sequence). The CDR3 extends over 14 amino acids. Trimming cost V 5 bases and J 14 bases, with 19 bases left between them. The CDR3 DNA reads TGTGCCAGCAGTACCACGGGACCCCGGACAACCCTCCACTTT. This sequence encodes CASSTTGPRTTLHF.

This chain links TRBV11-2 with TRBJ1-6; no reliable D call. The CDR3 has 15 amino acids. V gave up 3 bases and J gave up 10 bases, with 16 bases separating them. CDR1 and CDR2 (germline): SGHAT, FQNNGV. Here the CDR3 reads CASSFRQLDTSPLHF. The CDR3 region has the DNA TGTGCCAGCAGCTTTAGGCAGCTCGACACATCACCCCTCCACTTT.

The chain joins TRBV20-1 to TRBJ1-1, with D possibly matching TRBD1 (6 bases). The V end was cut by 3 bases, the J end by 4 bases, with 18 bases between. From germline, CDR1 is DFQATT and CDR2 SNEGSKA (reference sequence). This CDR3 region has 15 residues. CDR3 loop: CSARKDSRYITEAFF. The CDR3 coding sequence is TGCAGTGCTAGGAAGGACAGCAGATATATCACTGAAGCTTTCTTT.

The chain combines TRBV7-2 with TRBJ1-5; D not certain. The CDR3 is 13 residues long. Germline V CDR1 and CDR2: SGHTA, FQGNSA. Trimming shortened V by 4 bases and J by 1 base, and 5 bases separated the two germline ends. The CDR3 region is CASSSMSNQPQHF. CDR3 DNA: TGTGCCAGCAGCTCAATGAGCAATCAGCCCCAGCATTTT.

The rearrangement uses TRBV28 and TRBJ1-2; no firm D call. With 4 bases removed from V and 8 bases from J, the gap between germline ends came to 11 bases. The CDR3 sequence is 12 residues long. The germline V gene has CDR1 MDHEN and CDR2 SYDVKM. CDR3 sequence: CASSYFPEGYTF. As DNA, the CDR3 is TGTGCCAGCAGTTACTTTCCCGAGGGCTACACCTTC.

The chain has TRBV10-2 and TRBJ1-2; 7 nucleotides agree with TRBD1. V shed 4 bases and J 3 bases; nucleotides not matched to a gene: 2. Germline-derived CDR1 and CDR2 are WSHSY and SAAADI. The CDR3 has 13 amino acids. The CDR3 bases are TGCGCCAGCAGTGGCACAGGGGACTATGGCTACACCTTC. Encoded protein: CASSGTGDYGYTF.

There are a few counts of this clonotype. The chain recombines TRBV27 with TRBJ2-3; 13 nucleotides align to TRBD2. V lost 4 bases and J lost 5; bases outside the gene matches: 3. In germline, CDR1 is MNHEY, CDR2 SMNVEV (reference sequence). CDR3 length: 15 amino acids. The CDR3 protein is CASSSLAGGKDTQYF. CDR3 in DNA: TGTGCCAGCAGTTCACTAGCGGGAGGGAAAGATACGCAGTATTTT.

This chain connects TRBV24-1 to TRBJ1-5; D is possibly TRBD1 (5 bases). This CDR3 is 17 amino acids long. Germline values: CDR1 KGHDR, CDR2 SFDVKD. V shed 2 bases and J shed 2 bases, with 15 bases lying between them. The CDR3 here is CATSDSGRGVGNQPQHF. In nucleotides, the CDR3 is TGTGCCACCAGTGATTCGGGACGCGGAGTTGGCAATCAGCCCCAGCATTTT.

The chain recombines TRBV7-2 with TRBJ2-3; the match to TRBD2 covers 11 bases. The CDR3 sequence is 15 residues long. The V gene end was trimmed by 5 bases and the J gene end by 4 bases; junction bases not matched to a gene: 5. Germline V gene sequence: CDR1 SGHTA, CDR2 FQGNSA. DNA of the CDR3: TGTGCCAGCAGCCTACTAGCGGGAGTCGCAGATACGCAGTATTTT. It is translated as CASSLLAGVADTQYF.

This clonotype was observed a single time. This chain joins TRBV7-2 and TRBJ2-1, with no clear D. V dropped 4 bases and J dropped 5 bases, with 6 bases sitting between them. Germline values: CDR1 SGHTA, CDR2 FQGNSA. The CDR3 has 12 amino acids. The CDR3 nucleotides read TGTGCCAGCAGCTCCCGGGACAATGAGCAGTTCTTC. It codes for CASSSRDNEQFF. Together with reference TRBV7-2 and TRBJ2-1, the CDR3 gives the full variable domain: GAGVSQSPSNKVTEKGKDVELRCDPISGHTALYWYRQSLGQGLEFLIYFQGNSAPDKSGLPSDRFSAERTGGSVSTLTIQRTQQEDSAVYLCASSSRDNEQFFGPGTRLTVL.

This chain connects TRBV12-3 or TRBV12-4 to TRBJ2-6; 7 bases agree with TRBD2. This CDR3 has 14 amino acids. V was pared by 11 bases and J by 1 base, with 5 bases of the junction left unmatched. In DNA form, the CDR3 reads TGTGCCGCTAGCGGCGGTTCTGGGGCCAACGTCCTGACTTTC. Protein sequence: CAASGGSGANVLTF.

Relative to its sample, this clonotype is large (0.1 to 1%). The chain carries TRBV20-1 and TRBJ2-1; 8 bases agree with TRBD2. V lost 5 bases and J lost 7; bases outside the gene matches: 10. The CDR3 is made up of 14 amino acids. Per germline, CDR1 DFQATT and CDR2 SNEGSKA (reference sequence). The CDR3 nucleotides are TGCAGTGCTTCGGGACTAGGACTGGGGAATGAGCAGTTCTTC. Amino acid sequence: CSASGLGLGNEQFF.